Each of the 25 T cell receptor beta chains below was sequenced from the same sample in a study of CD8 T cells in ankylosing spondylitis. TCRdb used MiXCR to reprocess the 5' RACE reads, holding one entry per CDR3 protein. The sample contains fewer than 250,000 distinct CDR3 sequences, roughly 24% of which appear only once. Sequenced sample: blood, either unsorted or a sorted T cell fraction (not recorded which). All receptors come from a male donor with ankylosing spondylitis or in good health (not recorded which).

The gene calls are TRBV29-1 and TRBJ2-3; D uncertain. CDR3 size: 12 residues. V lost 7 bases, J lost 5 bases, and 13 bases lay in between. From germline, CDR1 is SQVTM and CDR2 ANQGSEA. The CDR3 here is CSGDFGGDTQYF. The CDR3 DNA is TGCAGCGGGGATTTCGGCGGAGATACGCAGTATTTT.

The rearrangement uses TRBV24-1 and TRBJ2-5; D tentatively reads TRBD1 or TRBD2 (5 bases each). The CDR3 sequence is 13 residues long. Germline V gene lookup returns CDR1 KGHDR and CDR2 SFDVKD. Trimming took 4 bases from V and 3 from J, leaving 8 bases between them. The CDR3 spells CATSEGTEETQYF. The CDR3 DNA reads as TGTGCCACCAGTGAGGGGACGGAAGAGACCCAGTACTTC.

This chain joins TRBV5-6 and TRBJ2-7; D ambiguous. The V gene lost 2 bases and the J gene lost 5 bases, with 11 bases spanning the gap. Germline CDR1 SGHDT, CDR2 YYEEEE. The CDR3 is made up of 13 amino acids. Here the CDR3 DNA reads TGTGCCAGCAGCTTCTGGTCTGCGAACGAGCAGTACTTC. Translated, it gives CASSFWSANEQYF.

Many counts were recorded for this clonotype. CDR3 in DNA: TGCAGTGCTAGGCGGAGACAGAGTGTCTACGAGCAGTACTTC. Amino acid sequence: CSARRRQSVYEQYF. The chain employs TRBV20-1 and TRBJ2-7; weak D call: TRBD1 (5 bases). Deletions cut 3 bases from V and 3 bases from J, with 15 bases between. The CDR3 covers 14 residues. Germline CDR1 and CDR2: DFQATT and SNEGSKA (reference sequence).

The chain joins TRBV2 to TRBJ2-7, with 7 bases matching TRBD2. This CDR3 is 12 amino acids long. Germline assignment: CDR1 SNHLY and CDR2 FYNNEI. J gave up 5 bases and V 6 bases, and 4 bases lay outside the gene matches. The CDR3 DNA reads TGTGCCAGCAGCCTTACTAGCGACGAGCAGTACTTC. Its protein product is CASSLTSDEQYF.

The genes are TRBV29-1 and TRBJ1-1; D perhaps matches TRBD1 (5 bases). The germline V gene encodes CDR1 SQVTM and CDR2 ANQGSEA. Between the trimmed V and J ends, which lost 4 bases and 7 bases, there was a span of 16 bases. The length of the CDR3 is 13 residues. The chain's CDR3 is CSVGGGTKGEAFF. In DNA form, the CDR3 reads TGCAGCGTTGGGGGGGGTACAAAGGGTGAAGCTTTCTTT.

This clonotype turned up a few times. The chain combines TRBV2 with TRBJ2-2; D gene unclear. Deletions cut 11 bases from V and 0 bases from J, with 10 bases between. Germline assignment: CDR1 SNHLY and CDR2 FYNNEI. CDR3 size: 13 residues. CDR3 protein: CAAYSANTGELFF. The DNA for the CDR3 is TGTGCCGCCTATTCAGCGAACACCGGGGAGCTGTTTTTT.

The chain recombines TRBV6-5 with TRBJ2-6; D uncertain. The CDR3 runs 15 residues. Germline CDR1 is MNHEY and CDR2 is SVGAGI. V gave up 2 bases and J gave up 1 base, with 6 bases separating them. The CDR3 spells CASSYRQSGANVLTF. The CDR3 DNA sequence: TGTGCCAGCAGTTACAGGCAGTCTGGGGCCAACGTCCTGACTTTC.

The chain recombines TRBV4-1 with TRBJ2-5; 8 bases are a match to TRBD1. Germline lookup yields CDR1 MGHRA and CDR2 YSYEKL. Trimming took 4 bases from V and 2 from J; bases not matched to a gene: 6. The CDR3 length is 15 residues. CDR3 DNA: TGCGCCAGCAGCCGACCGGACAGGGAACAAGAGACCCAGTACTTC. Translating gives CASSRPDREQETQYF.

This chain links TRBV15 with TRBJ2-3, with D tentatively TRBD1 or TRBD2 (5 bases each). The V and J ends lost 5 bases and 0 bases respectively, with 9 bases between them. CDR1 and CDR2 (germline): LNHNV, YYDKDF (reference sequence). The CDR3 runs to 14 residues. CDR3: CATSYGASTDTQYF. In nucleotides, the CDR3 is TGTGCCACCAGCTACGGGGCCAGCACAGATACGCAGTATTTT.

The rearrangement uses TRBV7-9 and TRBJ2-1, with 13 bases lining up with TRBD2. V was pared by 2 bases and J by 4 bases, with 5 bases of the junction left unmatched. This CDR3 is 17 amino acids long. Germline lookup yields CDR1 SEHNR and CDR2 FQNEAQ (reference sequence). CDR3 residues: CASSLPGLAGSYNEQFF. The CDR3 nucleotides are TGTGCCAGCAGCTTACCGGGACTAGCGGGGAGTTACAATGAGCAGTTCTTC.

This chain joins TRBV20-1 and TRBJ2-5; 10 nucleotides match TRBD2. The germline V gene encodes CDR1 DFQATT and CDR2 SNEGSKA (reference sequence). This CDR3 is built from 17 residues. V was pared by 2 bases and J by 5 bases, with 14 bases of the junction left unmatched. CDR3 loop: CSARYSGRFGLMETQYF. The DNA for the CDR3 is TGCAGTGCTAGATATAGCGGGAGGTTTGGCCTTATGGAGACCCAGTACTTC.

The chain joins TRBV9 to TRBJ2-7, with D possibly being TRBD2 (6 bases). Per germline, CDR1 SGDLS and CDR2 YYNGEE. With 2 bases removed from V and 2 bases from J, the gap between germline ends came to 11 bases. This CDR3 has 14 residues. The CDR3 DNA reads as TGTGCCAGCAGCGTTGGGACTTTTGCCTACGAGCAGTACTTC. This translates into CASSVGTFAYEQYF. The complete variable domain, with remaining parts taken from reference TRBV9 and TRBJ2-7, reads DSGVTQTPKHLITATGQRVTLRCSPRSGDLSVYWYQQSLDQGLQFLIQYYNGEERAKGNILERFSAQQFPDLHSELNLSSLELGDSALYFCASSVGTFAYEQYFGPGTRLTVT.

This clonotype has a count of ten or more. The J gene is TRBJ2-5, the V gene TRBV20-1; perhaps TRBD2 as D (6 bases). Per the germline V gene, CDR1 is DFQATT and CDR2 is SNEGSKA (reference sequence). Trimming took off 2 bases at V and 3 bases at J, with 13 bases between the two ends. This CDR3 region has 14 residues. CDR3 residues: CSARTGSLEETQYF. DNA of the CDR3: TGCAGTGCTAGAACCGGGAGCCTGGAAGAGACCCAGTACTTC.

The V call is TRBV12-3 or TRBV12-4, the J call TRBJ1-3; D may be TRBD1 (5 bases). The CDR3 spans 16 residues. V was clipped by 3 bases and J by 1 base, with 13 bases between them. The DNA for the CDR3 is TGTGCCAGCAGTTTGTACGGGGGAGGGTCTGGAAACACCATATATTTT. Amino acids: CASSLYGGGSGNTIYF.

This chain links TRBV6-5 with TRBJ2-1; TRBD2 matches at 11 bases. Trimming took 0 bases from V and 4 from J; bases not matched to a gene: 5. Per germline, CDR1 MNHEY and CDR2 SVGAGI. CDR3 length: 17 amino acids. CDR3 DNA sequence: TGTGCCAGCAGTTACTCTATACTAGCGGGAGCGTACAATGAGCAGTTCTTC. It yields the protein CASSYSILAGAYNEQFF.

This clonotype was seen at least ten times. The rearrangement joins TRBV7-2 to TRBJ2-7; D call uncertain. The V end was cut by 5 bases, the J end by 5 bases, with 10 bases between. Germline-derived CDR1 and CDR2 are SGHTA and FQGNSA. CDR3 size: 12 residues. The DNA of the CDR3 is TGTGCCAGCAGCCGGTACCGTGACGAGCAGTACTTC. Encoded protein: CASSRYRDEQYF.

The gene calls are TRBV6-5 and TRBJ2-5; 8 bases fit TRBD1. CDR3 length equals 13 residues. The trim removed 4 bases at V and 4 bases at J, leaving 2 bases unmatched. CDR1 MNHEY and CDR2 SVGAGI come from the germline V gene. CDR3 protein: CASSSTGGETQYF. The DNA for the CDR3 is TGTGCCAGCAGTTCTACAGGGGGAGAGACCCAGTACTTC.

This clonotype was seen ten or more times. The V call is TRBV7-2, the J call TRBJ2-7; D is unresolved. CDR1 is SGHTA and CDR2 is FQGNSA in the germline V gene. The CDR3 runs 14 residues. V was trimmed by 3 bases and J by 4 bases, leaving 13 bases between them. CDR3 sequence reads: CASSFFRDSYEQYF. The CDR3 bases are TGTGCCAGCAGCTTCTTCCGAGACTCATACGAGCAGTACTTC.

V is TRBV6-1 and J is TRBJ1-3; no definite D call. Germline V CDR1 and CDR2: MNHNS, SASEGT. The CDR3 extends over 15 amino acids. V was trimmed by 5 bases and J by 0 bases, leaving 11 bases between them. This CDR3 reads CASSPTADSGNTIYF. The CDR3 DNA reads as TGTGCCAGCAGTCCAACAGCGGACTCTGGAAACACCATATATTTT.

With respect to this clonotype: It may be a read error: a sequence one base away is much more abundant. The gene calls are TRBV6-2 or TRBV6-3 and TRBJ2-7; 10 bases map to TRBD2. Losses at the gene ends were 2 bases for V and 2 bases for J; bases not matched to a gene: 0. The CDR3 spans 14 residues. Looked up from germline, CDR1 is MNHEY and CDR2 is SVGEGT. CDR3 sequence reads: CASSYGTSAYEQYF. As DNA, the CDR3 is TGTGCCAGCAGTTACGGGACTAGCGCCTACGAGCAGTACTTC.

This clonotype was seen repeatedly, ten times or more. V usage is TRBV7-2 and J usage is TRBJ1-1; a possible D gene is TRBD1 (6 bases). With 4 bases removed from V and 1 base from J, the gap between germline ends came to 7 bases. The V gene's germline CDR1 is SGHTA and CDR2 FQGNSA. CDR3 length: 13 amino acids. Here the CDR3 reads CASSWGQNTEAFF. The CDR3 DNA sequence: TGTGCCAGCAGCTGGGGACAGAACACTGAAGCTTTCTTT.

This clonotype was recorded many times. This chain connects TRBV6-5 to TRBJ1-5; D call uncertain. The CDR3 is made up of 13 amino acids. Between the trimmed V and J ends, which lost 2 bases and 1 base, there was a span of 3 bases. Germline-derived CDR1 and CDR2 are MNHEY and SVGAGI. CDR3 nucleotide sequence: TGTGCCAGCAGTTACCAGAGCAATCAGCCCCAGCATTTT. Translated, it gives CASSYQSNQPQHF.

The J gene is TRBJ2-3, the V gene TRBV20-1; TRBD2 matches 13 bases. The trim removed 4 bases at V and 3 bases at J, leaving 4 bases unmatched. Germline loops: CDR1 DFQATT, CDR2 SNEGSKA (reference sequence). The CDR3 has 15 amino acids. The CDR3 is CSAKQLAGGTDTQYF. Here the CDR3 DNA reads TGCAGTGCTAAACAACTAGCGGGAGGGACAGATACGCAGTATTTT.

The V call is TRBV5-1, the J call TRBJ2-5, with TRBD2 matching 8 bases. CDR3 length equals 14 residues. Germline V gene lookup returns CDR1 SGHRS and CDR2 YFSETQ. With V trimmed by 4 bases and J by 2 bases, 4 bases remained unmatched. The CDR3 region has the DNA TGCGCCAGCAGCGGATTAGCGGGGCAAGAGACCCAGTACTTC. Translated, it gives CASSGLAGQETQYF.